This T cell receptor (beta chain) was documented in a study of T-cell memory formation after mild COVID-19 (dated by TCRdb to the early 2020s). Context from the whole study: Most TCR sequence clusters were specific to one of the two donors. Two young, previously healthy adult volunteers, one female and one male, were included in the cohort. Longitudinal TCRalpha and TCRbeta repertoire sequencing tracked T-cell clones expanding and contracting after mild COVID-19 in two donors. General study outcomes and caveats: Clones that contracted from day 15 to 85 showed balanced CD4/CD8 phenotypes, whereas a second wave of clones that expanded from day 15 to 37 leaned towards CD4+. Only two mild cases were covered by the study, and larger cohorts that include severe cases with pre-infection samples were considered necessary. Some responding clones were detected in pre-infection memory, suggesting pre-existing cross-reactive memory T cells joined the SARS-CoV-2 response. Whether the second-wave clones peaking on day 37 were SARS-CoV-2 specific was not confirmed. Contracting CD4+ clones were located mainly in the CM and EM memory subsets, whereas CD8+ clones were found to be enriched in EMRA.

TCRdb lists the instrument as Illumina NovaSeq 6000. TCRalpha and TCRbeta cDNA libraries were constructed by 5'RACE with constant-segment primers, with sample barcodes and unique molecular identifiers being introduced. Trizol reagent was used to extract RNA from every sample. Amplification of the libraries took two PCR steps, and the second step added a second sample barcode plus Illumina TruSeq adapters. Libraries were sequenced on an Illumina NovaSeq with 2 x 150 bp paired-end reads. The study's own analysis went as follows. Demultiplexing of reads and collapsing into UMI-guided consensus sequences were performed with migec v1.2.7. Using mixcr v2.1.11, the UMI consensuses were aligned to TRA and TRB V and J templates and assembled into clonotypes. A clonotype was counted as expanded or contracted only if both edgeR and NoisET called the change significant, with noise models trained on biological replicates. For edgeR calls, the thresholds were a false discovery rate-adjusted p below 0.01 and a log2 fold-change of 1. As an exploratory analysis of dynamics, max-normalized trajectories of the 1000 most abundant clonotypes were examined by PCA with hierarchical clustering. Separately sequenced CD4+ and CD8+ repertoires were used to assign a CD4 or CD8 phenotype to each responding clone. The raw public reads went through TCRdb reprocessing: fastp at Q25, MiXCR clone calling, in-frame beta chains kept. Rows with one shared CDR3 protein collapse into an entry with the most common genes and DNA. The V and J calls here are based on TCRdb, not the publication. This sample is represented by roughly 550,000 distinct CDR3 sequences; around 20% of them were singletons. About an eighth of the sample lies in the top ten.

In regard to this clonotype: There is no known antigen for this receptor. One base away there is no much larger clone; base qualities are not given.

Ficoll-Paque density gradient centrifugation was used to isolate PBMCs. The germline V gene yields LGHNA for CDR1 and YNFKEQ for CDR2. The junction shows trimming of 4 bases on V and 3 bases on J, plus 12 bases between the germline ends. Measured from the cysteine to the phenylalanine, the CDR3 is 15 residues long. Only the CDR3 region is kept as DNA, spanning 45 bases read in frame from base 1. Sequenced material: PBMCs or a T cell subset sorted from them (not recorded which). This sequence uses TRBV4-2 and TRBJ1-4, with the D gene call left open. This TCR was sampled from an adult woman who had mild COVID-19 (a few samples of this study predate the infection). The sample titles of this study are shuffled in the database, so cell type and time point are left out; the donor was told from shared clones. The DNA sequence is as follows: TGTGCCAGCAGCCCCCTGGGGTCGGCTAATGAAAAACTGTTTTTT. This yields the protein CASSPLGSANEKLFF.